What follows describes a single T cell receptor beta chain. This clone appeared once. It has no known antigen specificity. Qualities for individual bases were not recorded, and no much larger clone is one base off. This record comes from a study of shared clonotypes between healthy human individuals (TCRdb year 2020). For the wider study: A couple of women and a few men aged 18 to 49 years were included in the cohort. Blood TCR repertoires of about five healthy adults were deeply sequenced to estimate repertoire size and the extent of clonotype sharing between individuals. To increase sequencing depth and limit assay-specific biases, TCR repertoire library preparation and sequencing were carried out by different laboratories using diverse techniques. For each donor, CD4 naive and CD4 memory were each given three plates, CD8 naive was given two plates, and CD8 memory was given one plate. Leukapheresis yielded between about 0.85 and 9.5 billion PBMCs per donor.

Study-wide conclusions, independent of this receptor: Rarefaction of sorted-subset datasets indicated incomplete sequencing despite the large sequencing depth. Roughly 5% of naive CD4, 3.5% of naive CD8, about 2.5% of memory CD4, and 0.4% of memory CD8 clonotypes were shared across a few donors. Estimated clonotype richness was generally larger for naive than for memory subsets. Pairwise subsampling indicated that sequencing depth was expected to affect the degree of clonotype sharing among donors. The small number of donors limited the genetic and exposure-history diversity represented. Sampling was restricted to blood, and TCR repertoires in tissues likely differ from the TCR repertoires found in blood. Compared with non-shared clonotypes, clonotypes shared by all four sorted-subset donors had higher generation probabilities.

The CDR3 has 15 amino acids, counting the end cysteine and phenylalanine. CDR3 DNA is the only sequence kept; it has 45 bases, read in frame from the first base. The germline V gene encodes CDR1 SGHTA and CDR2 FQGTGA. V loses 5 bases, J loses 2 bases, and the germline ends lie 16 bases apart. Healthy HIV-negative adults with no recently reported acute infections or vaccinations were included as donors. All donors were Caucasian adults living in Nashville, Tennessee, USA. Magnetic negative selection was used to enrich CD4+ T cells, after which naive cells were positively selected on CD45RA and the negative fraction became the memory subset. Blood was collected by leukapheresis, and PBMCs were isolated by Ficoll-Histopaque density gradient centrifugation and then cryopreserved in liquid nitrogen vapor phase. Analytical flow cytometry was used to check the purity and quantity of each magnetically sorted T cell population. Each sorted fraction had its genomic DNA isolated and then quantified by UV absorbance on a Nanodrop 2000c.

Using the deep immunoSEQ assay, TCR CDR3 regions were amplified from genomic DNA by multiplex PCR. Genomic DNA extracted from each cell subset was distributed evenly over all wells of several immunoSEQ 96-well plates, and each plate served as one replicate. For sorted subsets, roughly 200 ng of genomic DNA, equivalent to 30,000 or so T cell genomes, went into each replicate PCR. Purified libraries were quantified with a Qubit 3.0 fluorometer, sized on a Bioanalyzer 2100, and re-quantified with the KAPA Library Quantification kit. A separate single-read 150-cycle Illumina NextSeq 550 flow cell was used to sequence each immunoSEQ 96-well plate. The study's own analysis went as follows. The immunoSEQ output contained only junctional sequences without quality scores, so filtering could not match that applied to full-length reads. To assign V/J genes and CDR3, sequences were annotated using PyIR, a Python wrapper for IgBLAST v1.9, with IMGT germline references. Reads with weak V/J assignments (E-value above 1e-6), missing CDR3, stop codons, out-of-frame junctions, or ambiguous translated residues were removed. V3J clonotypes were defined by identical inferred V gene, J gene, and CDR3 amino acid sequence. The percentage overlap between two repertoires was calculated by dividing the number of shared unique clonotypes by the size of the smaller repertoire. Repertoire richness was assessed with RTK rarefaction, the Chao1 estimator, and Recon v2.1 estimates of unobserved clonotypes. Generation probabilities were computed with OLGA for all TCRbeta clonotypes obtained by the gDNA method from several donors. The table was pulled from immuneACCESS by TCRdb, which kept in-frame rearrangements only. Such tables lose some clones; where checked, under half of the loss comes from unresolved V genes, and the rest has no known cause. For V, J and clone size, that table is used; D and trimming come from the DNA. In all, the sample holds 2,500,000 or so clones, and over 85% of those were seen once. The ten largest account for 0.11% to 0.15% of the sample.

The sequenced material came from naive CD4+ T cells sorted from blood. According to the study, the label for this sample's cell subset or site signals: CD45RA+ positively selected. This receptor was taken from a man between 18 and 35 years old in good health. The sequence is built from TRBV7-3 and TRBJ2-7; the D gene is unclear. This receptor carries the CDR3 CASSLFSSPAYEQYF. The DNA reads as follows: TGTGCCAGCAGCCTATTCAGTTCCCCCGCCTACGAGCAGTACTTC.